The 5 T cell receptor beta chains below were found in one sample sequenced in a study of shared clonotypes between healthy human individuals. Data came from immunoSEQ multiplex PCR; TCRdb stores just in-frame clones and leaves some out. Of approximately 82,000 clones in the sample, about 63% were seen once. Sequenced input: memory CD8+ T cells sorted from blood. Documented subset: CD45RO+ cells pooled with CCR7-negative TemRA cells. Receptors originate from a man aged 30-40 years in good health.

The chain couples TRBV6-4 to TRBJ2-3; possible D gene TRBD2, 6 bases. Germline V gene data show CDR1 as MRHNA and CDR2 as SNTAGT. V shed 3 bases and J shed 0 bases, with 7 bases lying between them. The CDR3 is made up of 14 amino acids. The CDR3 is CASSEEGSTDTQYF. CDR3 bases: TGTGCCAGCAGTGAGGAGGGTAGCACAGATACGCAGTATTTT.

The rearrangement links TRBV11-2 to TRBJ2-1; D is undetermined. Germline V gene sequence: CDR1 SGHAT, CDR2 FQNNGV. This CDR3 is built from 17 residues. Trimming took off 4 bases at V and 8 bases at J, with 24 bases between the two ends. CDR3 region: CASSYPLEEASEDEQFF. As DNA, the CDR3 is TGTGCCAGCAGCTACCCGCTGGAAGAGGCTAGTGAGGATGAGCAGTTCTTC.

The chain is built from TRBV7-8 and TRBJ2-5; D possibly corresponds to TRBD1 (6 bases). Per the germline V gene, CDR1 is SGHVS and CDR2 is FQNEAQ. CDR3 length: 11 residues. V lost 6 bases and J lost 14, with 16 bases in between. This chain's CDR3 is CASSSGTRVYF. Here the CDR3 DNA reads TGTGCCAGCAGTTCCGGGACACGTGTTTACTTC. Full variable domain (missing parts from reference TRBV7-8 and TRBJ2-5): GAGVSQSPRYKVAKRGQDVALRCDPISGHVSLFWYQQALGQGPEFLTYFQNEAQLDKSGLPSDRFFAERPEGSVSTLKIQRTQQEDSAVYLCASSSGTRVYFGPGTRLLVL.

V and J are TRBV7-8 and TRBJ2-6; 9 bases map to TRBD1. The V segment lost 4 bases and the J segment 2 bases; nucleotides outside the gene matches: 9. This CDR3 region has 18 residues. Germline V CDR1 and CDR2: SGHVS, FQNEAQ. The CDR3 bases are TGTGCCAGCAGCTGGGGGACAGGGAGTGGGGCTGGGGCCAACGTCCTGACTTTC. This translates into CASSWGTGSGAGANVLTF. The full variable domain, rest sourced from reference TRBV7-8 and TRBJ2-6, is GAGVSQSPRYKVAKRGQDVALRCDPISGHVSLFWYQQALGQGPEFLTYFQNEAQLDKSGLPSDRFFAERPEGSVSTLKIQRTQQEDSAVYLCASSWGTGSGAGANVLTFGAGSRLTVL.

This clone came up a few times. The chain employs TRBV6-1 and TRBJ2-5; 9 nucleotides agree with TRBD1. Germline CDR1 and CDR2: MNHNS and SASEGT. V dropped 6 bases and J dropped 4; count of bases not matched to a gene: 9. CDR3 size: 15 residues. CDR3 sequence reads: CASREGQGFLETQYF. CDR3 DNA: TGTGCCAGCAGAGAGGGACAGGGTTTTTTAGAGACCCAGTACTTC.